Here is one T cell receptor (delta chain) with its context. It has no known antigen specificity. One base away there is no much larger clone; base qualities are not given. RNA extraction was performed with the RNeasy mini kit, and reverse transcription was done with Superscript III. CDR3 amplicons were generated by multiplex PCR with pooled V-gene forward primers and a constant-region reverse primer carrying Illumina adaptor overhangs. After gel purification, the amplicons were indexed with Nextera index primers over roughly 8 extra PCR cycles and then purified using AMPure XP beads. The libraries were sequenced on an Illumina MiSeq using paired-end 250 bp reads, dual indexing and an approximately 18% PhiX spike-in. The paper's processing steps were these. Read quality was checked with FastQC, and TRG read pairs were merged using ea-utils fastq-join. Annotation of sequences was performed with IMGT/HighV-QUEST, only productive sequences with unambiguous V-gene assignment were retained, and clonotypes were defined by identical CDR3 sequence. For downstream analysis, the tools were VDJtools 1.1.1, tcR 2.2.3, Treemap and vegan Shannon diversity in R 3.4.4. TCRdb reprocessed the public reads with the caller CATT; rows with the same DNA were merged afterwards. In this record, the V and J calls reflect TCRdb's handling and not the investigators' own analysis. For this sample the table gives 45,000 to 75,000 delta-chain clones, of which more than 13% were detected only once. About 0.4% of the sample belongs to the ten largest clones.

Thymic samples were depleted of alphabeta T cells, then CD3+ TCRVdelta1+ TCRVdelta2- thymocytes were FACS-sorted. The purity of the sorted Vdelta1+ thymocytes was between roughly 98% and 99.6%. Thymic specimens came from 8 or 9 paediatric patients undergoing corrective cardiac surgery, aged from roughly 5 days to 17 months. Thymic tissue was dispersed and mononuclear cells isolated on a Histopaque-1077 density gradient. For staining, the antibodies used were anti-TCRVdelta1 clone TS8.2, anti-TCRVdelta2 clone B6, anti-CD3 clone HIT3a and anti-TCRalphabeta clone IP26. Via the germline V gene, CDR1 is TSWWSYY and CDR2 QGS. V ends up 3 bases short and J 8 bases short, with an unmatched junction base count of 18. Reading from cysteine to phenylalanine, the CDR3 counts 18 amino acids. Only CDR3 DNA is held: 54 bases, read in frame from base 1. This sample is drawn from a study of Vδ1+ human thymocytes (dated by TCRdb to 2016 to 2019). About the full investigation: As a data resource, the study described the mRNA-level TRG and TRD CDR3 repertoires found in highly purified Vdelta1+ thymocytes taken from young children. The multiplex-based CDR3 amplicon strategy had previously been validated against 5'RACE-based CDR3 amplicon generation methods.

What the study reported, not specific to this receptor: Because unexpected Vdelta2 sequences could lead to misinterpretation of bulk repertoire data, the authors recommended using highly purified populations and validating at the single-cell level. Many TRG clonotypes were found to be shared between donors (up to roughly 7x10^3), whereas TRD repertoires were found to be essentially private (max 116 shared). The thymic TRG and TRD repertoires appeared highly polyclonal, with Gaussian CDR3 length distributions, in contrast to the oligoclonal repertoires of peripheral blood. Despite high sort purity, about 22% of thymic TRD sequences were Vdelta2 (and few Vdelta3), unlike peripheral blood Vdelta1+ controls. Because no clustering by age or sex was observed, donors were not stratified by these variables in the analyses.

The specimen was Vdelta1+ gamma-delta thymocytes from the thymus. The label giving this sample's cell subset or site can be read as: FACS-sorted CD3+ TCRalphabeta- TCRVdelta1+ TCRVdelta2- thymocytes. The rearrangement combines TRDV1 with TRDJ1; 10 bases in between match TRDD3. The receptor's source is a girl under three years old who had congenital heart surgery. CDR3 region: CALGDLLPRGDTRRKLIF. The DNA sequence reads TGTGCTCTTGGGGACCTTCTTCCTCGGGGGGATACGCGAAGGAAACTCATCTTT.